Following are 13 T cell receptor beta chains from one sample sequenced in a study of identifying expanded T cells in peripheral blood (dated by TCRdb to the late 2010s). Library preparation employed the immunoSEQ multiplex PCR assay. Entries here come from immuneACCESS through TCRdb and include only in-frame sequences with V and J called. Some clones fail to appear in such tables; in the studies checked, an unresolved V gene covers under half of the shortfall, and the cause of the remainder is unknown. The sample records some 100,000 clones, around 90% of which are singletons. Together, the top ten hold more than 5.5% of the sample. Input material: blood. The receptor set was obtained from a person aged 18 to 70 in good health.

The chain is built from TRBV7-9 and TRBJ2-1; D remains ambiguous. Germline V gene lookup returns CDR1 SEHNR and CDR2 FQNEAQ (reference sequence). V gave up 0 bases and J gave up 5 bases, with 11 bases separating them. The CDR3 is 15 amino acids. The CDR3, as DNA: TGTGCCAGCAGCTTAGCGCGCCAAATCAACAATGAGCAGTTCTTC. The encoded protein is CASSLARQINNEQFF.

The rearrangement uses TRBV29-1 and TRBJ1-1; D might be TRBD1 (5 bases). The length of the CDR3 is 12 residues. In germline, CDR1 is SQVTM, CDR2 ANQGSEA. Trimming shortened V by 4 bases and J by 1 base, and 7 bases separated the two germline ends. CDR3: CSVARANTEAFF. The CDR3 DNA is TGCAGCGTTGCCAGGGCGAACACTGAAGCTTTCTTT. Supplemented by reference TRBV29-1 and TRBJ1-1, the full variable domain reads SAVISQKPSRDICQRGTSLTIQCQVDSQVTMMFWYRQQPGQSLTLIATANQGSEATYESGFVIDKFPISRPNLTFSTLTVSNMSPEDSSIYLCSVARANTEAFFGQGTRLTVV.

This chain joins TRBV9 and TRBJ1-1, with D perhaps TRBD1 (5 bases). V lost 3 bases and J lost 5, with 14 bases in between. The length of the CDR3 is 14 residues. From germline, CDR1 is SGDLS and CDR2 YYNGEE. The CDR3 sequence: CASSAGTFGTEAFF. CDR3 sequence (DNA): TGTGCCAGCAGCGCAGGGACCTTTGGGACTGAAGCTTTCTTT.

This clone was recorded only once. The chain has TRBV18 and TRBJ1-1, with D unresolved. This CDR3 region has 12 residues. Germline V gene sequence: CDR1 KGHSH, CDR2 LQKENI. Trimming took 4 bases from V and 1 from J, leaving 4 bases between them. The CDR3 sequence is CASSQSNTEAFF. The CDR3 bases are TGTGCCAGCTCACAGTCGAACACTGAAGCTTTCTTT.

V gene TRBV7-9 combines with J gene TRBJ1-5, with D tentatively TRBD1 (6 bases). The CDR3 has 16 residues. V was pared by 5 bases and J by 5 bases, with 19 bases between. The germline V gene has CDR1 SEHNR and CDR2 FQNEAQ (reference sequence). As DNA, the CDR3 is TGTGCCAGCAGCCCCTCGGGGGGCCGGGTCCATCAGCCCCAGCATTTT. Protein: CASSPSGGRVHQPQHF.

CDR3 sequence: CASSASGTGYYGYTF. CDR3 in DNA: TGTGCCAGCAGCGCATCCGGGACAGGCTACTATGGCTACACCTTC. V usage is TRBV5-4 and J usage is TRBJ1-2, with TRBD1 identical over 8 bases. The CDR3 totals 15 residues. CDR1 is SGHNT and CDR2 is YYREEE in the germline V gene (reference sequence). With 4 bases clipped from V and 3 bases from J, the junction kept 8 bases outside the gene matches.

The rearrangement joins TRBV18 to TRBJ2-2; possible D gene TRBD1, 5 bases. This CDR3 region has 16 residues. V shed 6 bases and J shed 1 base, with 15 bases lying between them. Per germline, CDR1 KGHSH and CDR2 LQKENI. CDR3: CASSAIRTKNTGELFF. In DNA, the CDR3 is TGTGCCAGCTCCGCCATTAGGACAAAGAACACCGGGGAGCTGTTTTTT.

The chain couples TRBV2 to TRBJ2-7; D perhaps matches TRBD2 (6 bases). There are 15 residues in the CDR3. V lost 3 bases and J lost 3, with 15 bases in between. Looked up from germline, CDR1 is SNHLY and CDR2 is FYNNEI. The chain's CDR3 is CASSDGDSPGYEQYF. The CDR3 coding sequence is TGTGCCAGCAGTGACGGGGACTCCCCGGGCTACGAGCAGTACTTC. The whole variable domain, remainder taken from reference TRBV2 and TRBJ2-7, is EPEVTQTPSHQVTQMGQEVILRCVPISNHLYFYWYRQILGQKVEFLVSFYNNEISEKSEIFDDQFSVERPDGSNFTLKIRSTKLEDSAMYFCASSDGDSPGYEQYFGPGTRLTVT.

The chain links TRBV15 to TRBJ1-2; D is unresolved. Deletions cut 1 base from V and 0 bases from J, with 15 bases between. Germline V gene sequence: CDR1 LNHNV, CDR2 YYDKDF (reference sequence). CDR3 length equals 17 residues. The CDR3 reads CATSRGGSFIANYGYTF. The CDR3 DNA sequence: TGTGCCACCAGCAGAGGTGGCAGTTTTATAGCTAACTATGGCTACACCTTC.

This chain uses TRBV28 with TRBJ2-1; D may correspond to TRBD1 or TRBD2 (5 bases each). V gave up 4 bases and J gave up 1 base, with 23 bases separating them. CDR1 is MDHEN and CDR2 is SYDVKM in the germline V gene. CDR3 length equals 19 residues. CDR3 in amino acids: CASSYKRGRSSQSYNEQFF. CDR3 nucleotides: TGTGCCAGCAGTTATAAGAGGGGCCGATCTAGCCAATCCTACAATGAGCAGTTCTTC.

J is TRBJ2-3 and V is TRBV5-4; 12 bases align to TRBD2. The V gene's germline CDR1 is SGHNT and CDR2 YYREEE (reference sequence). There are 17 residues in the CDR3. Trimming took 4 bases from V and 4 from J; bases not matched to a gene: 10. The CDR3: CASSVAGLAGSSDTQYF. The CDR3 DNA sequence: TGTGCCAGCAGCGTTGCAGGACTAGCGGGAAGCTCAGATACGCAGTATTTT.

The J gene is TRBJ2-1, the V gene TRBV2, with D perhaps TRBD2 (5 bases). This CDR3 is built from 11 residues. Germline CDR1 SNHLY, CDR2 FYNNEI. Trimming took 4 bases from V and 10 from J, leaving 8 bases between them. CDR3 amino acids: CASSADWEQFF. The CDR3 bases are TGTGCCAGCAGTGCGGACTGGGAGCAGTTCTTC.

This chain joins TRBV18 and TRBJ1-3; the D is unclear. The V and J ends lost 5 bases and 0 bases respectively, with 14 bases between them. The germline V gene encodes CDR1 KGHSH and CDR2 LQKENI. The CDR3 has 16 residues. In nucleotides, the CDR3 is TGTGCCAGCTCATCGTTGACCCGGGGCTCTGGAAACACCATATATTTT. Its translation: CASSSLTRGSGNTIYF.